The 28 T cell receptor beta chains listed next were all sequenced from one sample in a study of memory CD4+ T cells and cytomegalovirus serostatus. The sort gate was single viable CD3+CD4+CD8-CD45RO+ cells for memory CD4+ T cells. Profiled with immunoSEQ multiplex PCR; TCRdb holds only in-frame clones, not every one. In the table there are tens of thousands of clones, roughly 80% of which are singletons. Sequencing input: memory CD4+ T cells from blood. The receptors come from an adult in good health and CMV-seronegative.

This clone was recorded only once. This sequence joins TRBV5-1 and TRBJ1-1, with D unclear. This CDR3 comprises 13 residues. In germline, CDR1 is SGHRS, CDR2 YFSETQ. Trimming stripped 0 bases from V and 5 bases from J, with 8 bases between. The CDR3 sequence: CASSLVGETEAFF. CDR3 nucleotide sequence: TGCGCCAGCAGCTTGGTTGGGGAGACTGAAGCTTTCTTT.

The chain has TRBV5-1 and TRBJ1-1, with TRBD1 identical over 12 bases. Trimming cost V 4 bases and J 10 bases; bases outside gene matches: 11. Per the germline V gene, CDR1 is SGHRS and CDR2 is YFSETQ. The CDR3 length is 15 residues. The CDR3 loop reads CASSGLGTGGEVAFF. The CDR3 bases are TGCGCCAGCAGCGGTCTCGGGACAGGGGGCGAGGTAGCTTTCTTT. Combining the CDR3 with reference TRBV5-1 and TRBJ1-1 gives the whole variable domain KAGVTQTPRYLIKTRGQQVTLSCSPISGHRSVSWYQQTPGQGLQFLFEYFSETQRNKGNFPGRFSGRQFSNSRSEMNVSTLELGDSALYLCASSGLGTGGEVAFFGQGTRLTVV.

This clone was found a few times. The gene calls are TRBV7-9 and TRBJ2-7; possibly TRBD2 for D (6 bases). Germline values: CDR1 SEHNR, CDR2 FQNEAQ (reference sequence). V shed 4 bases and J shed 5 bases, with 21 bases lying between them. The CDR3 is 16 residues long. Here the CDR3 reads CASSSAGRGLVHEQYF. The CDR3 DNA is TGTGCCAGCAGCTCCGCCGGGCGGGGATTGGTCCACGAGCAGTACTTC.

V usage is TRBV27 and J usage is TRBJ2-3; possibly TRBD2 for D (6 bases). Trimming cost V 9 bases and J 0 bases, with 13 bases left between them. CDR1 is MNHEY, CDR2 SMNVEV, per germline (reference sequence). The CDR3 length is 14 residues. This CDR3 reads CASGGPHSTDTQYF. CDR3 coding DNA: TGTGCCAGTGGAGGGCCGCATAGCACAGATACGCAGTATTTT.

This chain connects TRBV28 to TRBJ2-5; D is undetermined. The CDR3 consists of 13 residues. Germline values: CDR1 MDHEN, CDR2 SYDVKM. Trimming removed 4 bases at V and 1 base at J, with 7 bases between. Here the CDR3 reads CASSSGSQETQYF. The CDR3, as DNA: TGTGCCAGCAGTTCGGGTAGCCAAGAGACCCAGTACTTC.

This clone was picked up a small number of times. The J gene is TRBJ1-2, the V gene TRBV7-2; TRBD1 might be the D (5 bases). Germline values: CDR1 SGHTA, CDR2 FQGNSA. Trimming cost V 5 bases and J 5 bases, with 12 bases left between them. The length of the CDR3 is 13 residues. As DNA, the CDR3 is TGTGCCAGCAGCCCGACAGCTTCATATGGCTACACCTTC. Its protein product is CASSPTASYGYTF.

This clone was seen only once. The J gene is TRBJ1-5, the V gene TRBV28, with D hard to call. V lost 5 bases to trimming and J lost 9 bases, with 14 bases between them. The V gene's germline CDR1 is MDHEN and CDR2 SYDVKM. The CDR3 extends over 13 amino acids. The CDR3: CASSLNGKGPQHF. The CDR3 nucleotides read TGTGCCAGCAGTCTGAATGGGAAAGGGCCCCAGCATTTT.

This chain connects TRBV5-5 to TRBJ1-2; D not certain. Between the trimmed V and J ends, which lost 1 base and 5 bases, there was a span of 12 bases. CDR1 SGHKS and CDR2 YYEKEE come from the germline V gene (reference sequence). The CDR3 has 14 residues. This CDR3 reads CASSLNSLGYGYTF. CDR3 bases: TGTGCCAGCAGCTTGAACAGTCTTGGATATGGCTACACCTTC.

The rearrangement joins TRBV4-1 to TRBJ2-7; TRBD1 aligns across 11 bases. V shed 4 bases, J shed 2 bases, and the junction held 7 bases outside the gene matches. This CDR3 region has 16 residues. Germline CDR1 reads MGHRA; CDR2 reads YSYEKL. CDR3 DNA sequence: TGCGCCAGCAGCCCCATACCGGGACAGGGGGCCTACGAGCAGTACTTC. It codes for CASSPIPGQGAYEQYF.

This clone has just one count. The CDR3 protein is CASSLRDRNTEAFF. DNA of the CDR3: TGTGCCAGCAGCCTCCGGGACAGGAACACTGAAGCTTTCTTT. The chain is built from TRBV2 and TRBJ1-1, with 7 bases that match TRBD1. V lost 6 bases to trimming and J lost 1 base; unmatched junction nucleotides: 5. Germline V gene lookup returns CDR1 SNHLY and CDR2 FYNNEI. The CDR3 runs 14 residues.

CDR3 nucleotides: TGCGCCAGCAGTGAGGGGACAGGACTATACGAGCAGTACTTC. It is translated as CASSEGTGLYEQYF. The chain combines TRBV10-2 with TRBJ2-7; 8 nucleotides match TRBD1. Unmatched junction bases numbered 4, after V lost 2 bases and J lost 4 bases. Germline V gene lookup returns CDR1 WSHSY and CDR2 SAAADI. CDR3 length: 14 residues.

The CDR3 loop is CATRGQGNNEQFF. The CDR3 DNA sequence: TGTGCCACCCGGGGACAGGGCAACAATGAGCAGTTCTTC. The chain carries TRBV28 and TRBJ2-1; 9 nucleotides line up with TRBD1. Germline CDR1 and CDR2: MDHEN and SYDVKM. V trimming: 10 bases; J trimming: 5 bases; junction bases outside the gene matches: 6. The CDR3 has 13 amino acids. The full variable domain, its missing parts supplied by reference TRBV28 and TRBJ2-1, is DVKVTQSSRYLVKRTGEKVFLECVQDMDHENMFWYRQDPGLGLRLIYFSYDVKMKEKGDIPEGYSVSREKKERFSLILESASTNQTSMYLCATRGQGNNEQFFGPGTRLTVL.

The V and J genes are TRBV5-1 and TRBJ2-3; tentatively, D is TRBD2 (6 bases). Deletions cut 0 bases from V and 2 bases from J, with 10 bases between. CDR1 SGHRS and CDR2 YFSETQ come from the germline V gene. The CDR3 extends over 15 amino acids. The DNA for the CDR3 is TGCGCCAGCAGCTTGGAGGGGAGGTTCACAGATACGCAGTATTTT. This sequence encodes CASSLEGRFTDTQYF.

The chain uses TRBV4-1 and TRBJ1-2; D is possibly TRBD1 (5 bases). Trimming shortened V by 0 bases and J by 4 bases, and 9 bases separated the two germline ends. The germline gives CDR1 MGHRA, CDR2 YSYEKL. The CDR3 sequence is 14 residues long. DNA of the CDR3: TGCGCCAGCAGCCAAGAAAAGACAGCCTATGGCTACACCTTC. This sequence encodes CASSQEKTAYGYTF.

The rearrangement links TRBV29-1 to TRBJ2-2, with 7 bases lining up with TRBD2. V trimming: 7 bases; J trimming: 4 bases; junction bases outside the gene matches: 9. The CDR3 has 14 amino acids. Germline V gene data show CDR1 as SQVTM and CDR2 as ANQGSEA. The chain's CDR3 is CSAESGIVTGELFF. In nucleotides, the CDR3 is TGCAGCGCGGAAAGCGGGATAGTCACCGGGGAGCTGTTTTTT.

V usage is TRBV7-6 and J usage is TRBJ2-2, with TRBD2 identical over 9 bases. CDR3 size: 18 residues. Trimming took 7 bases from V and 2 from J; bases not matched to a gene: 14. Germline CDR1 and CDR2: SGHVS and FNYEAQ. DNA for the CDR3: TGTGCCAGCACCCTACCCTCCAGCGGGGGGTTAAACACCGGGGAGCTGTTTTTT. Amino acids: CASTLPSSGGLNTGELFF. The complete variable domain, with remaining parts taken from reference TRBV7-6 and TRBJ2-2, reads GAGVSQSPRYKVTKRGQDVALRCDPISGHVSLYWYRQALGQGPEFLTYFNYEAQQDKSGLPNDRFSAERPEGSISTLTIQRTEQRDSAMYRCASTLPSSGGLNTGELFFGEGSRLTVL.

The chain is built from TRBV18 and TRBJ2-6; 8 bases line up with TRBD2. Germline CDR1 reads KGHSH; CDR2 reads LQKENI. The CDR3 loop spans 18 amino acids. V shed 1 base and J 0 bases; nucleotides not matched to a gene: 5. This CDR3 is CASSPLLAGDSGANVLTF. DNA for the CDR3: TGTGCCAGCTCACCACTGCTAGCGGGCGACTCTGGGGCCAACGTCCTGACTTTC.

In its sample, this clone ranks as medium-sized. This chain links TRBV6-1 with TRBJ2-3, with D possibly matching TRBD2 (5 bases). Between the trimmed V and J ends, which lost 2 bases and 0 bases, there was a span of 12 bases. Germline CDR1 MNHNS, CDR2 SASEGT. This CDR3 contains 16 residues. The CDR3 is CASSELGSVSTDTQYF. The CDR3 DNA reads TGTGCCAGCAGTGAATTGGGGAGTGTGAGCACAGATACGCAGTATTTT.

The chain is built from TRBV25-1 and TRBJ1-2; D not certain. The germline V gene has CDR1 MGHDK and CDR2 SYGVNS. The CDR3 has 14 amino acids. V dropped 2 bases and J dropped 8 bases, with 15 bases sitting between them. The CDR3 region has the DNA TGTGCCAGCAGTGAAGACCCCTCTCGTCGAGGCTACACCTTC. This codes for CASSEDPSRRGYTF.

The genes are TRBV6-5 and TRBJ2-7; 12 bases map to TRBD1. The junction had 5 bases not matched to a gene; V was cut back by 2 bases and J by 6 bases. CDR1 and CDR2 from the germline V gene are MNHEY and SVGAGI. The CDR3 loop spans 15 amino acids. The CDR3 loop reads CASSYGGQGAVEQYF. CDR3 DNA sequence: TGTGCCAGCAGTTACGGGGGACAGGGGGCTGTCGAGCAGTACTTC.

Remarks on this clone: Other DNA sequences of this sample code for an identical CDR3. J is TRBJ2-3 and V is TRBV18; D call uncertain. The CDR3 is 12 residues long. Trimming removed 6 bases at V and 0 bases at J, with 4 bases between. Germline CDR1 KGHSH, CDR2 LQKENI. In nucleotides, the CDR3 is TGTGCCAGCTCGACTAGCACAGATACGCAGTATTTT. This encodes CASSTSTDTQYF.

The rearrangement joins TRBV5-4 to TRBJ2-5, with 13 bases that match TRBD2. There are 15 residues in the CDR3. V shed 3 bases, J shed 4 bases, and the junction held 3 bases outside the gene matches. Per the germline V gene, CDR1 is SGHNT and CDR2 is YYREEE (reference sequence). The chain's CDR3 is CASSSLAGGRETQYF. The CDR3 DNA reads as TGTGCCAGCAGCTCACTAGCGGGAGGGAGAGAGACCCAGTACTTC.

The chain recombines TRBV5-1 with TRBJ1-1; 7 positions match TRBD1. Germline CDR1 and CDR2: SGHRS and YFSETQ. CDR3 size: 14 residues. V dropped 2 bases and J dropped 5; count of bases not matched to a gene: 6. The CDR3 loop reads CASSLQGRGTEAFF. In nucleotides, the CDR3 is TGCGCCAGCAGCTTACAGGGGAGGGGTACTGAAGCTTTCTTT.

The chain has TRBV5-4 and TRBJ2-3; the match to TRBD1 covers 9 bases. Looked up from germline, CDR1 is SGHNT and CDR2 is YYREEE (reference sequence). The V and J ends lost 5 bases and 1 base, in that order; junction bases with no gene match: 11. The length of the CDR3 is 17 residues. CDR3 in DNA: TGTGCCAGCAGTGATCTGGCCCGGGACAGGGGCACAGATACGCAGTATTTT. Amino acids: CASSDLARDRGTDTQYF.

V is TRBV19 and J is TRBJ2-7; TRBD1 aligns across 8 bases. The germline CDR1 and CDR2 sequences are LNHDA and SQIVND (reference sequence). The CDR3 length is 13 residues. With 5 bases clipped from V and 11 bases from J, the junction kept 11 bases outside the gene matches. The CDR3 bases are TGTGCCAGTAGTCCCGGACAGGGCGAAGAGGAGTACTTC. Its translation is CASSPGQGEEEYF.

The chain employs TRBV2 and TRBJ1-1; D unclear. The CDR3 is 13 residues long. Germline loops: CDR1 SNHLY, CDR2 FYNNEI. V was shortened by 7 bases and J by 0 bases, with 9 bases between the two germline ends. This chain's CDR3 is CASTYTLNTEAFF. CDR3 nucleotides: TGTGCCAGCACTTATACACTGAACACTGAAGCTTTCTTT. Using reference TRBV2 and TRBJ1-1 for the parts outside the CDR3, the full variable domain is EPEVTQTPSHQVTQMGQEVILRCVPISNHLYFYWYRQILGQKVEFLVSFYNNEISEKSEIFDDQFSVERPDGSNFTLKIRSTKLEDSAMYFCASTYTLNTEAFFGQGTRLTVV.

This chain uses TRBV5-1 with TRBJ2-5, with TRBD1 identical over 7 bases. This CDR3 spans 14 amino acids. CDR1 SGHRS and CDR2 YFSETQ come from the germline V gene. With 5 bases clipped from V and 5 bases from J, the junction kept 9 bases outside the gene matches. The CDR3 DNA sequence: TGCGCCAGCAGTGAAGGGGGCTTGTCGGAGACCCAGTACTTC. Translated: CASSEGGLSETQYF. Filled out from reference TRBV5-1 and TRBJ2-5, the complete variable domain reads KAGVTQTPRYLIKTRGQQVTLSCSPISGHRSVSWYQQTPGQGLQFLFEYFSETQRNKGNFPGRFSGRQFSNSRSEMNVSTLELGDSALYLCASSEGGLSETQYFGPGTRLLVL.

The V call is TRBV30, the J call TRBJ2-1, with 7 bases lining up with TRBD2. J gave up 0 bases and V 7 bases, and 3 bases lay outside the gene matches. Germline loops: CDR1 GTSNPN, CDR2 SVGIG (reference sequence). The CDR3 is made up of 13 amino acids. The CDR3 nucleotides are TGTGCCTTCCTAGCGGACTCCTACAATGAGCAGTTCTTC. Its protein is CAFLADSYNEQFF.